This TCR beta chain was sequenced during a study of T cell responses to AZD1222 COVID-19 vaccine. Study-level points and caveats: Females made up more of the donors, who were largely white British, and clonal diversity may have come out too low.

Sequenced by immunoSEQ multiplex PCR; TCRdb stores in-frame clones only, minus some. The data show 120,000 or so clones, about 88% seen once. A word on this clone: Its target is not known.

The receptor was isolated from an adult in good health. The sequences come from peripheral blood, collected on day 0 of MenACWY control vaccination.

CDR3 DNA: TGTGCCAGCAGCTGGGGGACAGGGGGGAGCGGCTACACCTTC. As protein: CASSWGTGGSGYTF. The rearrangement uses TRBV28 and TRBJ1-2; TRBD1 matches 11 bases. This CDR3 has 14 amino acids. Germline CDR1 reads MDHEN; CDR2 reads SYDVKM. Germline trimming cut 6 bases from V and 8 bases from J; bases unmatched to any gene: 8.